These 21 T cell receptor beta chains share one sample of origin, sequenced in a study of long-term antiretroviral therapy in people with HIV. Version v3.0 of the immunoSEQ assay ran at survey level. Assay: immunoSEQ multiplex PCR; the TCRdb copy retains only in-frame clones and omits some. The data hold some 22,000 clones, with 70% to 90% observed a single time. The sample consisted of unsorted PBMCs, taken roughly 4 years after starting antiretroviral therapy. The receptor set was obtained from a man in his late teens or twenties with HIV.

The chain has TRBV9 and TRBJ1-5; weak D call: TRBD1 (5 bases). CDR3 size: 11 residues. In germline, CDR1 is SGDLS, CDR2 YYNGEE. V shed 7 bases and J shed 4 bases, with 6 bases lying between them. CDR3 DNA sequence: TGTGCCAGCGGGGGGAATCAGCCCCAGCATTTT. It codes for CASGGNQPQHF.

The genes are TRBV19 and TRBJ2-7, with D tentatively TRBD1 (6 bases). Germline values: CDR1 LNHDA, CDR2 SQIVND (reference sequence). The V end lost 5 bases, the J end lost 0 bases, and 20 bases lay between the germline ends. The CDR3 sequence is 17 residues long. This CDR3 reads CASSRRLGQSFSYEQYV. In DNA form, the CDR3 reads TGTGCCAGTAGTCGCCGGTTAGGACAGTCTTTCTCCTACGAGCAGTACGTC.

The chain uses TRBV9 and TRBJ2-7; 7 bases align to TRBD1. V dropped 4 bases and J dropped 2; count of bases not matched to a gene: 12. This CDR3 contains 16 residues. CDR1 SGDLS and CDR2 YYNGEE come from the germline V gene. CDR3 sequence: CASSRTGAGPTYEQYF. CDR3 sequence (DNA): TGTGCCAGCAGCAGGACAGGCGCAGGGCCGACCTACGAGCAGTACTTC.

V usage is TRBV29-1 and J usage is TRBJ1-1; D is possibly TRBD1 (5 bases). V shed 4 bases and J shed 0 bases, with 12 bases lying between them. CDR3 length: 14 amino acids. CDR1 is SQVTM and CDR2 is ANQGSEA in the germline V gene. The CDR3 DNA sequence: TGCAGCGTTGTTAGGGGTATTTTGAACACTGAAGCTTTCTTT. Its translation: CSVVRGILNTEAFF.

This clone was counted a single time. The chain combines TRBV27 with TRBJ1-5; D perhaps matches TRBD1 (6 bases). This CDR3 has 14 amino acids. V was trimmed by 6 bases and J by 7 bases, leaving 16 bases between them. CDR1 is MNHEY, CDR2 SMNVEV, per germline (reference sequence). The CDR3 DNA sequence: TGTGCCAGCAGCCTTGAGGGGGGCTGGCAGCCCCAGCATTTT. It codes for CASSLEGGWQPQHF.

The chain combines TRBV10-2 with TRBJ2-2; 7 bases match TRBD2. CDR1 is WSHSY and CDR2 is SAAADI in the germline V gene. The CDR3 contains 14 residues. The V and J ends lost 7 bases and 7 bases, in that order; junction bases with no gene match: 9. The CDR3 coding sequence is TGCGCCAGCATAGTCGCGGGGGAAGGCGGGGAGCTGTTTTTT. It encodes CASIVAGEGGELFF.

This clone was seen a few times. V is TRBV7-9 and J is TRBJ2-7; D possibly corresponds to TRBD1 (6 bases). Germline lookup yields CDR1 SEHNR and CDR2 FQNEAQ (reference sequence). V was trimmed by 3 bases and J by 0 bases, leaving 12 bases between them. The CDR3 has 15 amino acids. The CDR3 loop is CASSFLRGFSYEQYF. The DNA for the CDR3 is TGTGCCAGCAGCTTCCTAAGGGGGTTCTCCTACGAGCAGTACTTC.

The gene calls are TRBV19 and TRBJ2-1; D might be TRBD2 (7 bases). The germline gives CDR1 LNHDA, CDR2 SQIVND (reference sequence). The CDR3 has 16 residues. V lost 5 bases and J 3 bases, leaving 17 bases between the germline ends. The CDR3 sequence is CASSDPRGGGYNEQFF. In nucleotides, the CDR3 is TGTGCCAGTAGTGACCCAAGAGGGGGGGGCTACAATGAGCAGTTCTTC.

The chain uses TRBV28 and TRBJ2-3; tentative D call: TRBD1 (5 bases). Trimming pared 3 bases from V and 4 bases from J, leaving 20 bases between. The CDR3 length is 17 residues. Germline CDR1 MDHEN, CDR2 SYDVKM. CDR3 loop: CASSFGLKTYRSDTQYF. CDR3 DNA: TGTGCCAGCAGTTTCGGCTTAAAAACCTACAGGTCAGATACGCAGTATTTT.

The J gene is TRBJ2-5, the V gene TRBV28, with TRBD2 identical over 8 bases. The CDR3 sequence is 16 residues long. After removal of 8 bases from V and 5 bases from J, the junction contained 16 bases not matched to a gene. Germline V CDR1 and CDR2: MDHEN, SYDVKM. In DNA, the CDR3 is TGTGCCAGCTCCGGGGGGGGGCTCGGCGGGGCGGAGACCCAGTACTTC. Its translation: CASSGGGLGGAETQYF.

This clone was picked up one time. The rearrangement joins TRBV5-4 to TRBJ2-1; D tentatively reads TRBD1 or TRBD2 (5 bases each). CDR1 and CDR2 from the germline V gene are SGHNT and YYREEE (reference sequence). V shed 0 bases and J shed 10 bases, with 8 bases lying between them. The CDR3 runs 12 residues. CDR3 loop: CASSLGWGEQFF. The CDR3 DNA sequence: TGTGCCAGCAGCTTGGGGTGGGGGGAGCAGTTCTTC. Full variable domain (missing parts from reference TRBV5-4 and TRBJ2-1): ETGVTQSPTHLIKTRGQQVTLRCSSQSGHNTVSWYQQALGQGPQFIFQYYREEENGRGNFPPRFSGLQFPNYSSELNVNALELDDSALYLCASSLGWGEQFFGPGTRLTVL.

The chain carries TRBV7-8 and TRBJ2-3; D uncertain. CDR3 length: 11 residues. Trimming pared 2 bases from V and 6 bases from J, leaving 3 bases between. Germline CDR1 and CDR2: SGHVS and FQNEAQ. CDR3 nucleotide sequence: TGTGCCAGCAGCTTAACGGATACGCAGTATTTT. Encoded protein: CASSLTDTQYF. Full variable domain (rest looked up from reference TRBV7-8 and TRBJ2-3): GAGVSQSPRYKVAKRGQDVALRCDPISGHVSLFWYQQALGQGPEFLTYFQNEAQLDKSGLPSDRFFAERPEGSVSTLKIQRTQQEDSAVYLCASSLTDTQYFGPGTRLTVL.

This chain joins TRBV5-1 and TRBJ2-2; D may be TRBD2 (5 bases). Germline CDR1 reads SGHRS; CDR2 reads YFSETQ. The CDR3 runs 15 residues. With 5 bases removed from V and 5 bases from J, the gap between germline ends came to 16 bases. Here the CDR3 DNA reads TGCGCCAGCAGTCTCTTCCCTGGGGAGACCGGGGAGCTGTTTTTT. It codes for CASSLFPGETGELFF.

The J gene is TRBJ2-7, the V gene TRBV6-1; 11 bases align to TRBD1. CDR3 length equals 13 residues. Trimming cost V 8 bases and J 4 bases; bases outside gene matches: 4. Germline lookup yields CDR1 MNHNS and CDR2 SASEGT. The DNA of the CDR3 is TGTGCCAGCTACGGGACAGGGGGGTACGAGCAGTACTTC. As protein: CASYGTGGYEQYF.

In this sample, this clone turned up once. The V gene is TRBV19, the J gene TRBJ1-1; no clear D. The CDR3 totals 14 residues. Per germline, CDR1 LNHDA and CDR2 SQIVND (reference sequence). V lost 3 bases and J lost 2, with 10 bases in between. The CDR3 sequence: CASSMVPDNTEAFF. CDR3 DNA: TGTGCCAGTAGTATGGTGCCGGATAACACTGAAGCTTTCTTT.

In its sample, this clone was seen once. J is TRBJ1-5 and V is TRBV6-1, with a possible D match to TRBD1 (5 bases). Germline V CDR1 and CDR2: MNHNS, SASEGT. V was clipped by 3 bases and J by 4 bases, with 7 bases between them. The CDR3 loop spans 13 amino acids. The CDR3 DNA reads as TGTGCCAGCAGTGATGGGGGGAATCAGCCCCAGCATTTT. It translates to CASSDGGNQPQHF.

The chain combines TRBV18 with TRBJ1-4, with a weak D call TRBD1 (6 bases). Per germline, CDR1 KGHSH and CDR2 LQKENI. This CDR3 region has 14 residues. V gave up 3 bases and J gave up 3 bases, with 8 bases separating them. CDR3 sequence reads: CASSPDRANEKLFF. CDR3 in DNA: TGTGCCAGCTCACCGGACAGAGCTAATGAAAAACTGTTTTTT.

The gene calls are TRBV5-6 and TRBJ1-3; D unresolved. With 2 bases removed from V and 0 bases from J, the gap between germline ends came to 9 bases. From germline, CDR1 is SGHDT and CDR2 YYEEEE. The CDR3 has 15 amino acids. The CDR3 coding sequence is TGTGCCAGCAGCTTTTGGCCGAGCTCTGGAAACACCATATATTTT. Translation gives CASSFWPSSGNTIYF.

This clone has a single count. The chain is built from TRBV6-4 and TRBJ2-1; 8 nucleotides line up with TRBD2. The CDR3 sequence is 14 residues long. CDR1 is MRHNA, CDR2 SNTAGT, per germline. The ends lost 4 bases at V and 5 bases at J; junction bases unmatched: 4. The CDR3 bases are TGTGCCAGCAGTGTAGAACTAGCGGACAATGAGCAGTTCTTC. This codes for CASSVELADNEQFF.

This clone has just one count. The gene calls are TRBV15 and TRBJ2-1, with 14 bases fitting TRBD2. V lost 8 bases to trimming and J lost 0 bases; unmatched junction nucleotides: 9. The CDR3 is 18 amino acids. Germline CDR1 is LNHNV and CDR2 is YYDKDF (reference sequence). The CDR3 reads CATHPGTSGGTSYNEQFF. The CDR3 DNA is TGTGCCACCCATCCCGGGACTAGCGGGGGTACCTCCTACAATGAGCAGTTCTTC.

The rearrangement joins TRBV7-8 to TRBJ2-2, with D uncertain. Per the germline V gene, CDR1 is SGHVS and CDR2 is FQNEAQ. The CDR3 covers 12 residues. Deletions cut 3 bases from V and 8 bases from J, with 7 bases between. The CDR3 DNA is TGTGCCAGCAGCTTCGGCTTAGGGGAGCTGTTTTTT. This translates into CASSFGLGELFF. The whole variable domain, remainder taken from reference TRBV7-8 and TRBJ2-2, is GAGVSQSPRYKVAKRGQDVALRCDPISGHVSLFWYQQALGQGPEFLTYFQNEAQLDKSGLPSDRFFAERPEGSVSTLKIQRTQQEDSAVYLCASSFGLGELFFGEGSRLTVL.